Shown below are 11 T cell receptor beta chains from a single sample sequenced in a study of blood T cell repertoires in COVID-19 (dated by TCRdb to the early 2020s). Library preparation employed the immunoSEQ multiplex PCR assay. The clones in this table, taken by TCRdb from immuneACCESS, are in-frame only. Not every clone is retained; where verified, under half of the shortfall comes from an unresolved V gene, and the cause of the rest is unknown. The sample has about 230,000 clones on record, over 70% of them singletons. The ten largest clonotypes hold 7.9% of the sample. Material: peripheral blood. The receptors derive from a woman aged 80 or over with acute or convalescent COVID-19.

The chain uses TRBV7-2 and TRBJ1-2, with D maybe TRBD1 (6 bases). This CDR3 is built from 14 residues. V lost 0 bases and J 6 bases, leaving 11 bases between the germline ends. Germline assignment: CDR1 SGHTA and CDR2 FQGNSA. This chain's CDR3 is CASSLANRDHGYTF. The CDR3 region has the DNA TGTGCCAGCAGCTTAGCGAACAGGGACCATGGCTACACCTTC. Full variable domain (remainder filled in from reference TRBV7-2 and TRBJ1-2): GAGVSQSPSNKVTEKGKDVELRCDPISGHTALYWYRQSLGQGLEFLIYFQGNSAPDKSGLPSDRFSAERTGGSVSTLTIQRTQQEDSAVYLCASSLANRDHGYTFGSGTRLTVV.

The gene calls are TRBV7-3 and TRBJ2-1; D might be TRBD1 (6 bases). The CDR3 covers 15 residues. The ends were cut back, 4 bases at V and 3 bases at J, with 13 bases in the middle. CDR1 is SGHTA, CDR2 FQGTGA, per germline. CDR3 bases: TGTGCCAGCAGCTCGACAGGATCGGACTACAATGAGCAGTTCTTC. Encoded protein: CASSSTGSDYNEQFF.

This clone was seen once. The chain combines TRBV2 with TRBJ1-5; TRBD1 is a possible D gene (5 bases). The CDR3 runs to 13 residues. The V and J ends lost 9 bases and 3 bases respectively, with 12 bases between them. Germline CDR1 is SNHLY and CDR2 is FYNNEI. CDR3 in amino acids: CASHRFTNQPQHF. In DNA, the CDR3 is TGTGCCAGTCACAGGTTTACCAATCAGCCCCAGCATTTT.

The V call is TRBV19, the J call TRBJ1-2, with TRBD1 matching 9 bases. The junction had 6 bases not matched to a gene; V was cut back by 2 bases and J by 2 bases. Germline values: CDR1 LNHDA, CDR2 SQIVND (reference sequence). The CDR3 is 16 amino acids. CDR3 sequence: CASSINTGQGNYGYTF. DNA of the CDR3: TGTGCCAGTAGTATAAATACGGGACAGGGAAACTATGGCTACACCTTC.

V is TRBV7-9 and J is TRBJ2-7; 7 bases match TRBD1. The germline V gene encodes CDR1 SEHNR and CDR2 FQNEAQ (reference sequence). The CDR3 is made up of 16 amino acids. V was pared by 5 bases and J by 3 bases, with 13 bases of the junction left unmatched. CDR3 nucleotides: TGTGCCAGCAGCCTAAGTAAGGGGGCGCAAAGCTACGAGCAGTACTTC. Translating it yields CASSLSKGAQSYEQYF.

The rearrangement uses TRBV5-1 and TRBJ1-3; D ambiguous. The V end lost 0 bases, the J end lost 2 bases, and 12 bases lay between the germline ends. The CDR3 length is 16 residues. The germline CDR1 and CDR2 sequences are SGHRS and YFSETQ. CDR3: CASSLADTNPGNTIYF. The CDR3, as DNA: TGCGCCAGCAGCTTGGCCGACACCAACCCTGGAAACACCATATATTTT.

The chain has TRBV18 and TRBJ1-2; 7 bases map to TRBD1. Germline values: CDR1 KGHSH, CDR2 LQKENI. After removal of 4 bases from V and 6 bases from J, the junction contained 8 bases not matched to a gene. The CDR3 sequence is 14 residues long. The CDR3 protein is CASSLSGTVHGYTF. The DNA of the CDR3 is TGTGCCAGCTCACTCTCCGGGACAGTTCATGGCTACACCTTC.

V is TRBV4-2 and J is TRBJ1-4; D is unresolved. The germline V and J ends were trimmed by 3 bases and 7 bases, with 18 bases remaining between them. Germline V CDR1 and CDR2: LGHNA, YNFKEQ. The CDR3 has 16 amino acids. The chain's CDR3 is CASSHPSEGAGEKLFF. DNA for the CDR3: TGTGCCAGCAGCCACCCGAGCGAGGGAGCGGGTGAAAAACTGTTTTTT.

V is TRBV7-9 and J is TRBJ2-2; 9 bases fit TRBD1. CDR1 and CDR2 from the germline V gene are SEHNR and FQNEAQ (reference sequence). This CDR3 has 16 residues. Trimming at V came to 3 bases and at J to 3 bases, leaving 5 bases not matched to a gene. CDR3 nucleotides: TGTGCCAGCAGCTTCGAAGACAGGGGGGACACCGGGGAGCTGTTTTTT. It yields the protein CASSFEDRGDTGELFF.

This chain connects TRBV19 to TRBJ1-2, with TRBD1 matching 7 bases. Germline values: CDR1 LNHDA, CDR2 SQIVND (reference sequence). This CDR3 has 16 amino acids. V lost 0 bases, J lost 4 bases, and 8 bases stayed unmatched. The CDR3 sequence: CASSIDPTGKAYGYTF. DNA for the CDR3: TGTGCCAGTAGTATAGATCCGACAGGGAAAGCCTATGGCTACACCTTC.

The rearrangement joins TRBV7-9 to TRBJ2-7, with 7 bases matching TRBD1. The CDR3 runs 16 residues. Losses at the gene ends were 1 base for V and 6 bases for J; bases not matched to a gene: 12. The germline V gene has CDR1 SEHNR and CDR2 FQNEAQ (reference sequence). CDR3 region: CASSLGGGDTGAEQYF. The CDR3 DNA follows: TGTGCCAGCAGCTTAGGAGGGGGAGACACAGGGGCCGAGCAGTACTTC.